This T cell receptor beta chain is drawn from a study of CD8 T cells in Susac syndrome. A quantity of about 0.45 to 1 ug RNA underwent reverse transcription using random hexamers. Multiplex immunoSEQ PCR targeted 54 Vbeta and 13 Jbeta TCR beta segments. TCRdb processed the immunoSEQ multiplex PCR reads anew with MiXCR; each CDR3 protein has one entry. The data show about 50,000 distinct CDR3 sequences, with 93% seen just once and about 0.51% held by the top ten. CD8+ and CD4+ T cells taken from blood had their TCR beta sequenced. FACS was used to enrich TEMRA cells, whereas the CD8+ and CD4+ T cells were obtained by negative isolation. Of note for this clonotype: What it binds is not known.

General study findings and limits: The study recognized that the number of individuals in its TCR sequencing and HLA analysis was relatively small.

This CDR3 has 15 residues. V was clipped by 1 base and J by 6 bases, with 18 bases between them. Germline-derived CDR1 and CDR2 are DFQATT and SNEGSKA (reference sequence). The chain combines TRBV20-1 with TRBJ1-1; the D gene is possibly TRBD1 (5 bases). The sequence came from a human donor with multiple sclerosis. The sequenced material came from CD8+ T cells from PBMCs. The CDR3 coding sequence is TGCAGTGCTAGAGGGAATTCCGGGGCTACTCCTGAAGCTTTCTTT. The encoded protein is CSARGNSGATPEAFF.